This T cell receptor (beta chain) is drawn from a study of blood T cell repertoires in COVID-19. V was clipped by 3 bases and J by 2 bases, with 11 bases between them. The CDR3 runs to 15 residues. Germline CDR1 and CDR2: SGHTA and FQGNSA. Original data processing: Reference gene primer amplification gave nucleated cell count estimates. The assay was immunoSEQ multiplex PCR, and TCRdb's table has in-frame clones only and misses some. V, J and clone size reflect that table, while D and trimming were determined from the DNA. The data contain some 190,000 clones, approximately 83% of them singletons. This sequence originates from a man aged 55 to 70 with acute or convalescent COVID-19. The rearrangement links TRBV7-2 to TRBJ1-5; maybe TRBD1 (6 bases). Material: peripheral blood. DNA for the CDR3: TGTGCCAGCAGCTTGGCAGGGGCCCGCAATCAGCCCCAGCATTTT. This encodes CASSLAGARNQPQHF. Supplemented by reference TRBV7-2 and TRBJ1-5, the full variable domain reads GAGVSQSPSNKVTEKGKDVELRCDPISGHTALYWYRQSLGQGLEFLIYFQGNSAPDKSGLPSDRFSAERTGGSVSTLTIQRTQQEDSAVYLCASSLAGARNQPQHFGDGTRLSIL.